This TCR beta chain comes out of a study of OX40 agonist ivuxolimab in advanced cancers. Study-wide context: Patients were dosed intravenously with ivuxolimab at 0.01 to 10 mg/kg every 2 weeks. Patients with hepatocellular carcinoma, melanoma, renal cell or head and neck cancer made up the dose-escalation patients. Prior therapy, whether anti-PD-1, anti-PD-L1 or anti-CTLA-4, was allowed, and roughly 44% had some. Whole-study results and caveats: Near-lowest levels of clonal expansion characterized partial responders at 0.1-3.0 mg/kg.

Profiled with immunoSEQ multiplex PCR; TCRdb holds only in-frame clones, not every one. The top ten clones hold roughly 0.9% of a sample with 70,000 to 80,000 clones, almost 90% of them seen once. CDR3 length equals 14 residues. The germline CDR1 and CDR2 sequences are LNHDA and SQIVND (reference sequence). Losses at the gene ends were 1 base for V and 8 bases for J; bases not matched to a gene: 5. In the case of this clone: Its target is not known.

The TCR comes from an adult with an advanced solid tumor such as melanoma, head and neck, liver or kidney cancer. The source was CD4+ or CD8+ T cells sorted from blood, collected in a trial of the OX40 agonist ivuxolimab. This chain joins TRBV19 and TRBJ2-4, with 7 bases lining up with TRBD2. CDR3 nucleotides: TGTGCCAGTAGTATAGGAGGAGGGAGGGACATTCAGTACTTC. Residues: CASSIGGGRDIQYF.